What follows are 4 T cell receptor beta chains derived from one specimen sequenced in a study of blood T cell repertoires in COVID-19. Data came from immunoSEQ multiplex PCR; TCRdb stores just in-frame clones and leaves some out. The table has around 21,000 clones, roughly 84% seen once. The sample taken for sequencing was peripheral blood. These receptors all stem from a man aged 40-49 years with acute or convalescent COVID-19.

For the CDR3, the DNA is TGTGCCAGCAGTTACCCCGGTCCCGAACCCCCCTACGAGCAGTACTTC. Amino acid sequence: CASSYPGPEPPYEQYF. This chain uses TRBV6-5 with TRBJ2-7, with D hard to call. CDR3 length: 16 amino acids. V gave up 2 bases and J gave up 2 bases, with 16 bases separating them. The germline gives CDR1 MNHEY, CDR2 SVGAGI.

The chain carries TRBV6-1 and TRBJ2-7, with D maybe TRBD2 (6 bases). Germline loops: CDR1 MNHNS, CDR2 SASEGT. Trimming removed 0 bases from V and 6 bases from J, with 12 bases in between. The length of the CDR3 is 14 residues. The DNA for the CDR3 is TGTGCCAGCAGTGAAGCATGGGGGGTTGGCGAGCAGTACTTC. Translating gives CASSEAWGVGEQYF.

The CDR3 protein is CASSQPPPAGEAFF. DNA of the CDR3: TGTGCCAGCAGCCAACCCCCCCCCGCAGGGGAAGCTTTCTTT. The chain recombines TRBV5-6 with TRBJ1-1; perhaps TRBD1 as D (5 bases). Germline values: CDR1 SGHDT, CDR2 YYEEEE. The V gene lost 4 bases and the J gene lost 8 bases, with 18 bases spanning the gap. The CDR3 runs 14 residues.

V is TRBV9 and J is TRBJ2-7; 8 positions agree with TRBD1. V trimming: 1 base; J trimming: 6 bases; junction bases outside the gene matches: 3. Germline CDR1 SGDLS, CDR2 YYNGEE. CDR3 length: 13 amino acids. The CDR3 DNA is TGTGCCAGCAGCGTAATACAGGGGGGCGAGCAGTACTTC. Translated: CASSVIQGGEQYF.